The 23 T cell receptor beta chains below come from one sample, sequenced in a study of PD-L1 blockade in urothelial cancer. Produced via immunoSEQ multiplex PCR; TCRdb's table is partial and in-frame only. The top ten clones hold 8.8% of a sample with roughly 50,000 clones, approximately 80% of them seen once. Time point described: peripheral blood 6 weeks after treatment start. Source: PBMCs, taken around atezolizumab (anti-PD-L1) treatment. These receptors came from a man in his 70s with urothelial cancer.

The rearrangement links TRBV10-1 to TRBJ2-1; D might be TRBD1 (5 bases). The CDR3 totals 15 residues. Looked up from germline, CDR1 is WNHNN and CDR2 is SYGVQD (reference sequence). The V gene lost 4 bases and the J gene lost 7 bases, with 17 bases spanning the gap. The CDR3 reads CASSVSPRVGNEQFF. The CDR3 DNA sequence: TGCGCCAGCAGTGTCTCCCCCAGGGTGGGGAATGAGCAGTTCTTC.

The V and J genes are TRBV6-5 and TRBJ1-3, with TRBD1 matching over 7 bases. The CDR3 is 14 amino acids. CDR1 is MNHEY and CDR2 is SVGAGI in the germline V gene. J gave up 8 bases and V 5 bases, and 9 bases lay outside the gene matches. The CDR3 spells CASSAGGDRHTIYF. The CDR3 region has the DNA TGTGCCAGCAGTGCGGGGGGGGACAGACACACCATATATTTT.

This clone has a single count. The chain couples TRBV10-3 to TRBJ2-7, with 8 bases lining up with TRBD1. CDR1 and CDR2 from the germline V gene are ENHRY and SYGVKD. The CDR3 loop spans 13 amino acids. The V segment lost 6 bases and the J segment 7 bases; nucleotides outside the gene matches: 8. The CDR3 sequence is CAISATGAGEQYF. CDR3 nucleotide sequence: TGTGCCATCAGCGCGACAGGGGCAGGGGAGCAGTACTTC.

V and J are TRBV18 and TRBJ2-1; 10 bases are shared with TRBD2. The V gene's germline CDR1 is KGHSH and CDR2 LQKENI. Trimming removed 3 bases from V and 10 bases from J; junction bases left unmatched: 3. The length of the CDR3 is 13 residues. This CDR3 is CASSPETSGEQFF. In DNA, the CDR3 is TGTGCCAGCTCACCCGAGACTAGCGGGGAGCAGTTCTTC. The whole variable domain, remainder taken from reference TRBV18 and TRBJ2-1, is NAGVMQNPRHLVRRRGQEARLRCSPMKGHSHVYWYRQLPEEGLKFMVYLQKENIIDESGMPKERFSAEFPKEGPSILRIQQVVRGDSAAYFCASSPETSGEQFFGPGTRLTVL.

This sequence joins TRBV18 and TRBJ2-2; TRBD2 aligns across 7 bases. J gave up 6 bases and V 0 bases, and 7 bases lay outside the gene matches. Germline CDR1 is KGHSH and CDR2 is LQKENI. The length of the CDR3 is 16 residues. The CDR3 region is CASSPPGLRGAGELFF. CDR3 nucleotide sequence: TGTGCCAGCTCACCACCGGGACTAAGGGGTGCCGGGGAGCTGTTTTTT.

CDR3 amino acids: CASSLWTGEFLNTEAFF. CDR3 DNA sequence: TGCGCCAGCAGCCTGTGGACAGGCGAATTTTTGAACACTGAAGCTTTCTTT. This chain connects TRBV5-1 to TRBJ1-1; 7 bases agree with TRBD1. The CDR3 contains 17 residues. Germline V gene lookup returns CDR1 SGHRS and CDR2 YFSETQ. V shed 4 bases, J shed 0 bases, and the junction held 12 bases outside the gene matches.

The chain employs TRBV2 and TRBJ2-5; 12 positions match TRBD2. The V segment lost 5 bases and the J segment 4 bases; nucleotides outside the gene matches: 14. This CDR3 region has 18 residues. Germline values: CDR1 SNHLY, CDR2 FYNNEI. The CDR3 here is CASSPSPETSGSLETQYF. CDR3 coding DNA: TGTGCCAGCAGTCCCAGCCCCGAGACTAGCGGGAGTTTAGAGACCCAGTACTTC.

V is TRBV29-1 and J is TRBJ2-4, with D maybe TRBD2 (6 bases). The CDR3 loop spans 12 amino acids. V lost 8 bases, J lost 7 bases, and 15 bases lay in between. CDR1 and CDR2 (germline): SQVTM, ANQGSEA. CDR3 region: CSTVLAGNIQYF. CDR3 DNA sequence: TGCAGCACTGTTCTGGCGGGGAACATTCAGTACTTC.

This chain links TRBV19 with TRBJ1-3; 8 bases agree with TRBD1. The CDR3 runs 14 residues. V dropped 3 bases and J dropped 3; count of bases not matched to a gene: 1. The germline V gene encodes CDR1 LNHDA and CDR2 SQIVND (reference sequence). CDR3 in amino acids: CASSIGQGGNTIYF. CDR3 in DNA: TGTGCCAGTAGTATCGGACAGGGTGGAAACACCATATATTTT.

The CDR3 sequence is CASSDRQGYEQYF. In DNA, the CDR3 is TGTGCCAGCAGTGATAGGCAGGGGTACGAGCAGTACTTC. The chain couples TRBV6-1 to TRBJ2-7; possibly TRBD1 for D (6 bases). Trimming took 3 bases from V and 4 from J, leaving 10 bases between them. Germline CDR1 reads MNHNS; CDR2 reads SASEGT. This CDR3 region has 13 residues.

In nucleotides, the CDR3 is TGTGCCAGCAGTGACGCAAGGGGCGGCCGCTACGAGCAGTACTTC. This gives the protein CASSDARGGRYEQYF. V and J are TRBV27 and TRBJ2-7, with D maybe TRBD1 (5 bases). The germline V gene has CDR1 MNHEY and CDR2 SMNVEV (reference sequence). There are 15 residues in the CDR3. V was pared by 5 bases and J by 3 bases, with 17 bases between.

This clone was detected a few times. This sequence joins TRBV15 and TRBJ1-5; the D gene is possibly TRBD1 (6 bases). Germline assignment: CDR1 LNHNV and CDR2 YYDKDF (reference sequence). The CDR3 length is 15 residues. The germline V and J ends were trimmed by 1 base and 4 bases, with 11 bases remaining between them. The DNA of the CDR3 is TGTGCCACCAGCAGAGGGACAGTAGAAAATCAGCCCCAGCATTTT. It is translated as CATSRGTVENQPQHF.

The V call is TRBV28, the J call TRBJ1-1, with unresolved D. The germline gives CDR1 MDHEN, CDR2 SYDVKM. Trimming removed 6 bases at V and 8 bases at J, with 13 bases between. This CDR3 contains 12 residues. CDR3 in amino acids: CASSVPRVEAFF. The CDR3, as DNA: TGTGCCAGCAGCGTCCCGAGGGTCGAAGCTTTCTTT.

The table lists this clone with a count of one. J is TRBJ1-2 and V is TRBV30, with TRBD1 matching over 7 bases. V lost 2 bases and J lost 8; bases outside the gene matches: 11. The length of the CDR3 is 14 residues. CDR1 is GTSNPN and CDR2 is SVGIG in the germline V gene (reference sequence). CDR3 in amino acids: CAWSHKDRRGGYTF. In DNA, the CDR3 is TGTGCCTGGAGTCACAAGGACAGGCGTGGCGGCTACACCTTC.

The chain employs TRBV28 and TRBJ2-7, with 11 bases fitting TRBD2. The J segment lost 3 bases and the V segment lost 4 bases, leaving 5 bases of the junction unmatched. The CDR3 sequence is 15 residues long. Germline CDR1 and CDR2: MDHEN and SYDVKM. The CDR3 is CASSSTGLADYEQYF. The CDR3 DNA is TGTGCCAGCAGTTCAACGGGACTAGCGGACTACGAGCAGTACTTC.

Note on this clone: Additional DNA sequences in this sample encode the identical CDR3. V is TRBV27 and J is TRBJ2-7; possibly TRBD1 for D (6 bases). This CDR3 has 13 residues. Germline V gives CDR1 MNHEY, CDR2 SMNVEV (reference sequence). Trimming pared 5 bases from V and 2 bases from J, leaving 10 bases between. The DNA of the CDR3 is TGTGCCAGCAGTCCAACAGGGACCTACGAGCAGTACTTC. As protein: CASSPTGTYEQYF.

This clone was detected only a few times. The gene calls are TRBV27 and TRBJ2-5; 9 positions agree with TRBD2. V gave up 3 bases and J gave up 5 bases; unmatched junction bases: 7. The CDR3 consists of 15 residues. Germline V CDR1 and CDR2: MNHEY, SMNVEV (reference sequence). The CDR3 DNA follows: TGTGCCAGCAGTTTCGGCGGGAGGGCCGCGGAGACCCAGTACTTC. It specifies CASSFGGRAAETQYF.

The V gene is TRBV7-9, the J gene TRBJ1-5; D ambiguous. This CDR3 region has 14 residues. V lost 5 bases and J lost 0, with 8 bases in between. Germline CDR1 and CDR2: SEHNR and FQNEAQ (reference sequence). CDR3 nucleotides: TGTGCCAGCAGCCCTACCGATAGCAATCAGCCCCAGCATTTT. It yields the protein CASSPTDSNQPQHF.

This sequence joins TRBV5-1 and TRBJ1-2; D possibly corresponds to TRBD1 (6 bases). The CDR3 is 13 residues long. Germline CDR1 is SGHRS and CDR2 is YFSETQ. Between the trimmed V and J ends, which lost 2 bases and 6 bases, there was a span of 11 bases. The CDR3 here is CASSLNRDDGYTF. For the CDR3, the DNA is TGCGCCAGCAGCTTAAACAGGGATGATGGCTACACCTTC. Full variable domain (rest looked up from reference TRBV5-1 and TRBJ1-2): KAGVTQTPRYLIKTRGQQVTLSCSPISGHRSVSWYQQTPGQGLQFLFEYFSETQRNKGNFPGRFSGRQFSNSRSEMNVSTLELGDSALYLCASSLNRDDGYTFGSGTRLTVV.

V is TRBV10-3 and J is TRBJ1-4; weak D call: TRBD1 (5 bases). The ends were cut back, 10 bases at V and 1 base at J, with 28 bases in the middle. The CDR3 runs 19 residues. CDR1 ENHRY and CDR2 SYGVKD come from the germline V gene. Written as DNA, the CDR3 is TGTGCCACTTCGACAAGGATGTCCGGGGGGGAAGGAACTAATGAAAAACTGTTTTTT. Encoded protein: CATSTRMSGGEGTNEKLFF.

The chain employs TRBV5-4 and TRBJ1-1; TRBD1 matches 9 bases. V lost 2 bases to trimming and J lost 7 bases; unmatched junction nucleotides: 12. There are 16 residues in the CDR3. Germline V lookup: CDR1 SGHNT, CDR2 YYREEE (reference sequence). In DNA form, the CDR3 reads TGTGCCAGCAGCTTTCCAACCGGGACAGGGTTTAATGAAGCTTTCTTT. Its translation: CASSFPTGTGFNEAFF.

CDR3 in amino acids: CASSPTGDNTGELFF. CDR3 sequence (DNA): TGTGCCAGCAGTCCGACGGGGGATAACACCGGGGAGCTGTTTTTT. V gene TRBV28 combines with J gene TRBJ2-2; weak D call: TRBD2 (6 bases). Germline values: CDR1 MDHEN, CDR2 SYDVKM. The V gene lost 5 bases and the J gene lost 2 bases, with 12 bases spanning the gap. The CDR3 covers 15 residues.

The chain carries TRBV5-1 and TRBJ2-1; unclear D gene. Germline CDR1 reads SGHRS; CDR2 reads YFSETQ. The CDR3 length is 14 residues. Trimming took 2 bases from V and 0 from J, leaving 6 bases between them. In DNA, the CDR3 is TGCGCCAGCAGCTTTGACACCTCCTACAATGAGCAGTTCTTC. Translation gives CASSFDTSYNEQFF.